These T cell receptor beta chains were read from a single sample in a study of OX40 agonist ivuxolimab in advanced cancers. Clones were read by immunoSEQ multiplex PCR, and TCRdb kept only the in-frame ones, dropping some. Altogether approximately 68,000 clones are present, roughly 90% being singletons, with the ten largest covering approximately 0.79%. This sample comprised CD4+ or CD8+ T cells sorted from blood, obtained in a trial of the OX40 agonist ivuxolimab. These receptors all stem from an adult with an advanced solid tumor such as melanoma, head and neck, liver or kidney cancer. Each CDR3 is given with its conserved first and last residue. The D gene is left open where the match is weak. Rows give clone size only sometimes, using once, few, many, or a class for an expanded clone.

>TRBJ1-4|.|TRBV5-1|.
CASSLDMNFEKLFF
TGCGCCAGCAGCTTGGATATGAATTTCGAAAAACTGTTTTTT
>TRBJ1-3|.|TRBV5-8|.
CASSIRRTSGNTIYF
TGTGCCAGCAGCATCCGCCGGACCTCTGGAAACACCATATATTTT
>TRBJ2-3|.|TRBV27|TRBD1
CASRGSGTGTDTQYF
TGTGCCAGCAGGGGGTCCGGGACAGGGACAGATACGCAGTATTTT
>TRBJ2-7|.|TRBV7-2|.
CASSLDGFYEQYF
TGTGCCAGCAGCTTAGACGGCTTCTACGAGCAGTACTTC
>TRBJ1-3|.|TRBV27|.
CASKSGEAGSGNTIYF
TGTGCCAGTAAGAGCGGGGAGGCAGGCTCTGGAAACACCATATATTTT
>TRBJ2-3|.|TRBV4-1|.
CASSPEASATDTQYF
TGCGCCAGCAGCCCCGAGGCTAGCGCGACAGATACGCAGTATTTT
>TRBJ1-5|.|TRBV5-1|.
CASSPGNPSNQPQHF
TGCGCCAGCAGCCCCGGGAACCCTAGCAATCAGCCCCAGCATTTT
>TRBJ1-5|.|TRBV19|.
CASSIMYQPQHF
TGTGCCAGTAGTATAATGTATCAGCCCCAGCATTTT
>TRBJ1-1|.|TRBV5-1|.
CASSLGWVNTEAFF
TGCGCCAGCAGCTTGGGTTGGGTGAACACTGAAGCTTTCTTT
>TRBJ1-5|.|TRBV7-9|TRBD1
CASSFQTGYGSNQPQHF
TGTGCCAGCAGCTTCCAGACAGGGTACGGTAGCAATCAGCCCCAGCATTTT
>TRBJ2-1|.|TRBV19|TRBD2
CASSIVGRASSYNEQFF
TGTGCCAGTAGTATAGTCGGGAGGGCGAGCTCCTACAATGAGCAGTTCTTC
>TRBJ2-3|.|TRBV5-6|TRBD2
CASSLSSGGSSTDTQYF
TGTGCCAGCAGCTTGTCTAGCGGGGGGTCTAGCACAGATACGCAGTATTTT
>TRBJ2-1|.|TRBV5-1|TRBD2
CASMSGSSYNEQFF
TGCGCCAGCATGAGCGGGAGCTCCTACAATGAGCAGTTCTTC
>TRBJ2-1|few|TRBV11-3|TRBD1
CASSLDGTGGIYNEQFF
TGTGCCAGCAGCTTAGATGGGACAGGGGGCATCTACAATGAGCAGTTCTTC
>TRBJ2-2|.|TRBV18|TRBD1
CASSPPRAAGGSGELFF
TGTGCCAGCTCACCACCTAGGGCCGCAGGGGGCTCCGGGGAGCTGTTTTTT
>TRBJ2-7|.|TRBV28|.
CASRGDSHEQYF
TGTGCCTCCCGGGGGGACAGCCACGAGCAGTACTTC
>TRBJ2-1|.|TRBV7-9|.
CASSLAGERNEQFF
TGTGCCAGCAGCTTAGCGGGGGAGAGAAATGAGCAGTTCTTC
>TRBJ2-7|.|TRBV5-1|.
CASRYRGGDSYEQYF
TGCGCCAGCAGATACAGAGGGGGGGACTCCTACGAGCAGTACTTC
>TRBJ1-3|.|TRBV15|TRBD1
CAAPTGPVSGNTIYF
TGTGCCGCACCGACAGGGCCCGTCTCTGGAAACACCATATATTTT
>TRBJ2-2|.|TRBV5-1|.
CASSPWTSEGELFF
TGCGCCAGCAGCCCTTGGACTTCAGAGGGGGAGCTGTTTTTT
>TRBJ1-3|once|TRBV19|TRBD1
CASSGTGGATGNTIYF
TGTGCCAGTAGTGGGACAGGGGGCGCAACTGGAAACACCATATATTTT
>TRBJ1-2|.|TRBV30|.
CAWSTPGEGGWGYTF
TGTGCCTGGAGTACACCCGGGGAGGGAGGCTGGGGCTACACCTTC
>TRBJ2-7|.|TRBV11-2|.
CASSQPGRSTYEQYF
TGTGCCAGCAGTCAACCGGGCCGGTCAACCTACGAGCAGTACTTC
>TRBJ1-2|.|TRBV10-3|TRBD1
CAISGDRGVDGYTF
TGTGCCATCAGCGGGGACAGGGGCGTTGATGGCTACACCTTC
>TRBJ1-5|.|TRBV25-1|.
CASSEGSRQPQHF
TGTGCCAGCAGTGAAGGCAGTAGACAGCCCCAGCATTTT
>TRBJ2-7|.|TRBV6-5|.
CASSSPGGEQYF
TGTGCCAGCAGTTCACCGGGTGGCGAGCAGTACTTC
>TRBJ2-5|.|TRBV30|.
CAWMGGAKETQYF
TGTGCCTGGATGGGCGGGGCAAAAGAGACCCAGTACTTC
>TRBJ2-3|.|TRBV6-5|.
CASSYDRFTDTQYF
TGTGCCAGCAGTTACGACAGGTTCACAGATACGCAGTATTTT
>TRBJ2-3|.|TRBV29-1|TRBD2
CSEGLALSDTQYF
TGCAGCGAGGGACTAGCGTTGTCAGATACGCAGTATTTT
>TRBJ2-5|.|TRBV27|.
CASRVYGQETQYF
TGTGCCAGCAGGGTCTATGGGCAAGAGACCCAGTACTTC
>TRBJ2-2|.|TRBV6-5|.
CASSYKDRSSTGELFF
TGTGCCAGCAGTTACAAGGACAGATCATCCACCGGGGAGCTGTTTTTT
>TRBJ1-2|.|TRBV5-4|TRBD1
CASSLEGTGDYGYTF
TGTGCCAGCAGCTTGGAAGGGACAGGGGACTATGGCTACACCTTC
>TRBJ2-3|.|TRBV28|.
CASNSAGLTDTQYF
TGTGCCAGCAATTCGGCAGGGCTTACAGATACGCAGTATTTT
>TRBJ2-7|few|TRBV6-6|.
CASSYSDRSPSEQYF
TGTGCCAGCAGTTACTCGGACAGATCCCCCTCCGAGCAGTACTTC
>TRBJ2-6|.|TRBV7-8|.
CASSPEGSSGANVLTF
TGTGCCAGCAGCCCTGAGGGCAGCTCTGGGGCCAACGTCCTGACTTTC
>TRBJ2-7|.|TRBV28|.
CASSSSPTEYEQYF
TGTGCCAGCAGTTCCTCCCCGACCGAATACGAGCAGTACTTC
>TRBJ2-6|.|TRBV4-1|.
CASSQADTKSGANVLTF
TGCGCCAGCAGCCAAGCGGATACTAAGTCTGGGGCCAACGTCCTGACTTTC
>TRBJ2-1|.|TRBV7-9|.
CASSLVGVNEQFF
TGTGCCAGCAGCTTAGTAGGGGTTAATGAGCAGTTCTTC
>TRBJ2-2|.|TRBV6-1|TRBD2
CASSVRGGPTGELFF
TGTGCCAGCAGTGTCCGGGGGGGCCCCACCGGGGAGCTGTTTTTT
>TRBJ2-3|.|TRBV10-1|TRBD1
CASSRDRGADTQYF
TGCGCCAGCAGCCGGGACAGGGGGGCAGATACGCAGTATTTT
>TRBJ1-1|.|TRBV7-2|.
CASSLKLGGGTEAFF
TGTGCCAGCAGCTTAAAGTTGGGGGGGGGCACTGAAGCTTTCTTT
>TRBJ2-3|few|TRBV29-1|.
CSVDHVGTDTQYF
TGCAGCGTTGACCATGTGGGCACAGATACGCAGTATTTT
>TRBJ1-2|.|TRBV5-5|TRBD1
CASSSGQGPYGYTF
TGTGCCAGCAGCTCAGGACAGGGACCTTATGGCTACACCTTC
>TRBJ2-1|.|TRBV6-1|.
CASSVSRPNEQFF
TGTGCCAGCAGTGTCTCGAGACCCAATGAGCAGTTCTTC
>TRBJ1-1|.|TRBV11-3|.
CASTRAPDTEAFF
TGTGCCAGCACCCGGGCGCCTGACACTGAAGCTTTCTTT
>TRBJ1-5|.|TRBV7-2|.
CASSLGFAVHQPQHF
TGTGCCAGCAGCTTAGGGTTTGCAGTTCATCAGCCCCAGCATTTT
>TRBJ1-5|.|TRBV4-2|TRBD1
CASSQTLDRVRPQHF
TGTGCCAGCAGCCAAACCTTAGACAGGGTAAGACCCCAGCATTTT
>TRBJ2-2|.|TRBV29-1|.
CSVGHRVGELFF
TGCAGCGTTGGGCACAGGGTGGGGGAGCTGTTTTTT
>TRBJ2-3|.|TRBV7-3|TRBD1
CASSSTGFPTDTQYF
TGTGCCAGCAGCTCGACAGGGTTTCCCACAGATACGCAGTATTTT
>TRBJ2-7|.|TRBV6-5|.
CASSYQGYEQYF
TGTGCCAGCAGTTACCAGGGTTACGAGCAGTACTTC
>TRBJ2-2|.|TRBV11-2|.
CASSLGAGELFF
TGTGCCAGCAGCTTAGGGGCCGGGGAGCTGTTTTTT
>TRBJ2-1|.|TRBV7-9|.
CASSYGQSEQFF
TGTGCCAGCAGCTACGGACAGTCCGAGCAGTTCTTC
>TRBJ1-2|once|TRBV9|TRBD1
CASSDNRGNYGYTF
TGTGCCAGCAGCGACAACAGGGGCAACTATGGCTACACCTTC
>TRBJ1-1|.|TRBV18|.
CASSPPLGGNTEAFF
TGTGCCAGCTCACCACCATTGGGCGGGAACACTGAAGCTTTCTTT
>TRBJ1-2|.|TRBV28|.
CASSPPARVHGYTF
TGTGCCAGCAGCCCGCCCGCCAGGGTCCATGGCTACACCTTC
>TRBJ1-3|.|TRBV15|.
CATSRGGGGGNTIYF
TGTGCCACCAGCAGGGGCGGAGGAGGGGGAAACACCATATATTTT
>TRBJ2-7|.|TRBV27|TRBD1
CASSLSGTGAPYEQYF
TGTGCCAGCAGTTTATCGGGGACAGGGGCCCCCTACGAGCAGTACTTC